These T cell receptor beta chains were read from a single sample in a study of T cells in Graves' hyperthyroidism and ophthalmopathy. TCRdb reanalysed the multiplex PCR reads using MiXCR and keeps one entry per CDR3 protein. The sample has more than 500,000 distinct CDR3 sequences; roughly 14% are singletons. Sequenced input: blood. These receptors all come from a woman aged 40 to 50 with Graves' ophthalmopathy. Both conserved end residues are part of each CDR3. D genes are given only for firm matches. Clone size is not always given. Where it is, it says once, few, many or a class for expanded clones.

size	V	J	D	DNA	CDR3
many	TRBV6-1	TRBJ2-7	TRBD2	TGTGCCAGCAGTGAAGAGATTAGCGGGGTCTACGAGCAGTACTTC	CASSEEISGVYEQYF
few	TRBV7-2	TRBJ2-7	TRBD2	TGTGCCAGCAGCTTAGAGAGCGGGAGAAAGCAGTACTTC	CASSLESGRKQYF
.	TRBV3-1	TRBJ2-7	.	TGTGCCAGCAGCCAAGATTCTGGGGGACCCTCACACTTC	CASSQDSGGPSHF
many	TRBV28	TRBJ2-7	.	TGTGCCAGCAGGGAGGAGGAGTCCTACGAGCAGTACTTC	CASREEESYEQYF
few	TRBV18	TRBJ1-3	.	TGTGCCAGCTCACCAGACGACAACACCATATATTTT	CASSPDDNTIYF
many	TRBV20-1	TRBJ2-5	TRBD1	TGCAGTGCGCCCGGGACAGAAGAGACCCAGTACTTC	CSAPGTEETQYF
many	TRBV7-2	TRBJ2-7	.	TGTGCCAGCAGCTCGCAGTGGGGTCCCCAGGCTGAGCAGTACTTC	CASSSQWGPQAEQYF
many	TRBV7-3	TRBJ2-5	.	TGTGCCAGCAGCTTAACGAGGCAAGAGACCCAGTACTTC	CASSLTRQETQYF
.	TRBV4-1	TRBJ1-2	TRBD1	TGCGCCAGCAGCCAGCCCTGGGACAGCTATGGCTACACCTTC	CASSQPWDSYGYTF
many	TRBV11-2	TRBJ1-2	.	TGTGCCAGCAGCTCCGATTTGTCCCCCTTCTATGGCTACACCTTC	CASSSDLSPFYGYTF
many	TRBV28	TRBJ2-7	TRBD1	TGTGCCAGCAGTTGGGCCGGGACAGGGGATCACGAGCAGTACTTC	CASSWAGTGDHEQYF
few	TRBV4-3	TRBJ2-7	.	TGCGCCAGCAGCCAAGATCCGACTAGCTACGAGCAGTACTTC	CASSQDPTSYEQYF
many	TRBV6-5	TRBJ1-1	.	TGTGCCAGCAGTCCGGCCTCCCCCATGAACACTGAAGCTTTCTTT	CASSPASPMNTEAFF